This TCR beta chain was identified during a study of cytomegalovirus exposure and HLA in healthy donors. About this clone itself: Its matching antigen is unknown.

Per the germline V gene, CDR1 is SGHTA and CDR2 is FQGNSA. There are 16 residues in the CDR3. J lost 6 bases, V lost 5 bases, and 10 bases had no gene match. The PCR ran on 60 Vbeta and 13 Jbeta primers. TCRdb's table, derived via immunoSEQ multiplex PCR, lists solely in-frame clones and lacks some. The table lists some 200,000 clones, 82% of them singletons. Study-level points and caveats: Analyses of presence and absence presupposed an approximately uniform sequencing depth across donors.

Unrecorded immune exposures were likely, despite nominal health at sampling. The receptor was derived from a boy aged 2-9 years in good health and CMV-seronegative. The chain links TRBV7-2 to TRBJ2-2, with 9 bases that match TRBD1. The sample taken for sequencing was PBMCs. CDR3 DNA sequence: TGTGCCAGCAGCCCCACAGGGGGCGCGAGTTCCGGGGAGCTGTTTTTT. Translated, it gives CASSPTGGASSGELFF.